These 24 T cell receptor beta chains were all obtained from the same sample, sequenced in a study of cytomegalovirus exposure and HLA in healthy donors. Use of 60 Vbeta and 13 Jbeta primers characterized the PCR. Produced via immunoSEQ multiplex PCR; TCRdb's table is partial and in-frame only. The sample includes more than 90,000 clones, 75% to 80% of them seen just once. The sample comprised PBMCs. The receptors come from a female donor in good health and CMV-seronegative.

The chain joins TRBV10-3 to TRBJ2-5; 9 bases match TRBD1. Germline trimming cut 0 bases from V and 5 bases from J; bases unmatched to any gene: 4. CDR1 is ENHRY, CDR2 SYGVKD, per germline. The CDR3 consists of 15 residues. CDR3 in DNA: TGTGCCATCAGTGAGTCCCACAGGGGGCCGGAGACCCAGTACTTC. It codes for CAISESHRGPETQYF.

The rearrangement uses TRBV27 and TRBJ1-6; 9 positions agree with TRBD1. Germline V gives CDR1 MNHEY, CDR2 SMNVEV (reference sequence). Losses at the gene ends were 3 bases for V and 13 bases for J; bases not matched to a gene: 4. There are 13 residues in the CDR3. The CDR3 here is CASSLVDRGPLHF. The CDR3 region has the DNA TGTGCCAGCAGTTTGGTGGACAGGGGCCCCCTCCACTTT.

The chain employs TRBV6-1 and TRBJ2-7, with TRBD1 as a possible D gene (5 bases). The CDR3 spans 13 residues. Germline loops: CDR1 MNHNS, CDR2 SASEGT. Trimming took off 9 bases at V and 0 bases at J, with 12 bases between the two ends. The CDR3 here is CASSQEYSYEQYF. In nucleotides, the CDR3 is TGTGCCAGTTCACAGGAGTACTCCTACGAGCAGTACTTC.

This chain connects TRBV7-2 to TRBJ1-4; the D gene is possibly TRBD1 (6 bases). This CDR3 spans 15 amino acids. Germline CDR1 and CDR2: SGHTA and FQGNSA. With 7 bases removed from V and 3 bases from J, the gap between germline ends came to 15 bases. In DNA form, the CDR3 reads TGTGCCAGCACCGACTTGGGGGCTGCTAATGAAAAACTGTTTTTT. Its translation: CASTDLGAANEKLFF.

The chain recombines TRBV5-1 with TRBJ2-3; D not certain. CDR1 is SGHRS and CDR2 is YFSETQ in the germline V gene. The CDR3 is 16 amino acids. The V and J ends lost 0 bases and 1 base respectively, with 12 bases between them. The CDR3 nucleotides read TGCGCCAGCAGCTTGGCTCCCCTCCCTGGCACAGATACGCAGTATTTT. Its protein product is CASSLAPLPGTDTQYF. The variable domain in full, with the rest retrieved from reference TRBV5-1 and TRBJ2-3, is KAGVTQTPRYLIKTRGQQVTLSCSPISGHRSVSWYQQTPGQGLQFLFEYFSETQRNKGNFPGRFSGRQFSNSRSEMNVSTLELGDSALYLCASSLAPLPGTDTQYFGPGTRLTVL.

This chain links TRBV9 with TRBJ2-1, with 9 bases identical to TRBD1. Per the germline V gene, CDR1 is SGDLS and CDR2 is YYNGEE. The CDR3 consists of 15 residues. Trimming took 1 base from V and 4 from J; bases not matched to a gene: 3. CDR3 region: CASSVTGQGYNEQFF. CDR3 nucleotides: TGTGCCAGCAGCGTAACGGGACAGGGATACAATGAGCAGTTCTTC.

The rearrangement joins TRBV14 to TRBJ2-7, with TRBD2 identical over 7 bases. Germline V gene lookup returns CDR1 SGHDN and CDR2 FVKESK. After removal of 0 bases from V and 3 bases from J, the junction contained 8 bases not matched to a gene. This CDR3 comprises 16 residues. CDR3 in amino acids: CASSQDDSQRGYEQYF. The CDR3 region has the DNA TGTGCCAGCAGCCAAGATGACTCCCAGCGGGGCTACGAGCAGTACTTC.

The chain's CDR3 is CSVRGQLNTEAFF. The CDR3, as DNA: TGCAGCGTGAGGGGACAGTTGAACACTGAAGCTTTCTTT. The chain is built from TRBV29-1 and TRBJ1-1, with TRBD1 matching over 7 bases. Germline V gene sequence: CDR1 SQVTM, CDR2 ANQGSEA. Losses at the gene ends were 6 bases for V and 0 bases for J; bases not matched to a gene: 4. The CDR3 sequence is 13 residues long.

This clone has a single count. The chain has TRBV6-6 and TRBJ2-7, with D unclear. Germline V lookup: CDR1 MNHNY, CDR2 SVGAGI (reference sequence). V shed 1 base and J shed 5 bases, with 15 bases lying between them. The CDR3 is made up of 15 amino acids. CDR3 residues: CASSYLRNSLHEQYF. The CDR3 nucleotides read TGTGCCAGCAGTTACTTGAGGAATTCCCTCCACGAGCAGTACTTC.

The J gene is TRBJ2-2, the V gene TRBV7-3; D is undetermined. Deletions cut 3 bases from V and 0 bases from J, with 5 bases between. The CDR3 extends over 14 amino acids. The germline gives CDR1 SGHTA, CDR2 FQGTGA. CDR3 loop: CASSFRANTGELFF. CDR3 coding DNA: TGTGCCAGCAGCTTTAGAGCGAACACCGGGGAGCTGTTTTTT.

The rearrangement joins TRBV15 to TRBJ1-2, with D perhaps matching TRBD1 (5 bases). CDR3 size: 14 residues. Germline loops: CDR1 LNHNV, CDR2 YYDKDF (reference sequence). With 0 bases removed from V and 8 bases from J, the gap between germline ends came to 13 bases. CDR3 sequence reads: CATSRDRGYWGYTF. The CDR3 DNA reads TGTGCCACCAGCAGAGATAGGGGATACTGGGGCTACACCTTC.

The rearrangement links TRBV7-8 to TRBJ2-3, with D uncertain. The ends were cut back, 8 bases at V and 2 bases at J, with 17 bases in the middle. Looked up from germline, CDR1 is SGHVS and CDR2 is FQNEAQ. The CDR3 totals 15 residues. The CDR3 DNA follows: TGTGCCAGCCTGATGAGTCGCTGGTCCACAGATACGCAGTATTTT. Translated: CASLMSRWSTDTQYF. Full variable domain (missing parts from reference TRBV7-8 and TRBJ2-3): GAGVSQSPRYKVAKRGQDVALRCDPISGHVSLFWYQQALGQGPEFLTYFQNEAQLDKSGLPSDRFFAERPEGSVSTLKIQRTQQEDSAVYLCASLMSRWSTDTQYFGPGTRLTVL.

The chain links TRBV28 to TRBJ1-2, with TRBD1 identical over 7 bases. The CDR3 sequence is 12 residues long. V lost 6 bases and J lost 10; bases outside the gene matches: 8. CDR1 MDHEN and CDR2 SYDVKM come from the germline V gene. CDR3 nucleotide sequence: TGTGCCAGCAGCGAGGGACAGATATCCTACACCTTC. Translated: CASSEGQISYTF.

This clone was seen once. This chain links TRBV30 with TRBJ1-1; D gene uncertain. The CDR3 has 11 residues. Germline-derived CDR1 and CDR2 are GTSNPN and SVGIG (reference sequence). Trimming cost V 3 bases and J 5 bases, with 7 bases left between them. The CDR3 nucleotides read TGTGCCTGGAGGGAGGAAACTGAAGCTTTCTTT. Translation: CAWREETEAFF. Full variable domain (rest looked up from reference TRBV30 and TRBJ1-1): SQTIHQWPATLVQPVGSPLSLECTVEGTSNPNLYWYRQAAGRGLQLLFYSVGIGQISSEVPQNLSASRPQDRQFILSSKKLLLSDSGFYLCAWREETEAFFGQGTRLTVV.

The chain joins TRBV5-8 to TRBJ2-1; the D gene is possibly TRBD2 (5 bases). Germline CDR1 is SGHTS and CDR2 is YDEGEE. The CDR3 spans 13 residues. The V end lost 5 bases, the J end lost 2 bases, and 8 bases lay between the germline ends. This CDR3 is CASSYGAYNEQFF. The CDR3 DNA follows: TGTGCCAGCAGTTACGGGGCCTACAATGAGCAGTTCTTC. Together with reference TRBV5-8 and TRBJ2-1, the CDR3 gives the full variable domain: EAGVTQSPTHLIKTRGQQATLRCSPISGHTSVYWYQQALGLGLQFLLWYDEGEERNRGNFPPRFSGRQFPNYSSELNVNALELEDSALYLCASSYGAYNEQFFGPGTRLTVL.

The chain carries TRBV5-4 and TRBJ1-4, with D perhaps matching TRBD1 (6 bases). The CDR3 is 17 residues long. Trimming took 0 bases from V and 4 from J, leaving 16 bases between them. The germline V gene has CDR1 SGHNT and CDR2 YYREEE (reference sequence). The CDR3 DNA is TGTGCCAGCAGCTTGGATGGGGGAGGGGGGATTAATGAAAAACTGTTTTTT. Amino acid sequence: CASSLDGGGGINEKLFF.

This sequence joins TRBV30 and TRBJ1-6; 11 bases match TRBD1. Germline V gene sequence: CDR1 GTSNPN, CDR2 SVGIG (reference sequence). The CDR3 loop spans 16 amino acids. Trimming took 4 bases from V and 10 from J; bases not matched to a gene: 12. CDR3 sequence: CAWKSGTGGSRSPLHF. Here the CDR3 DNA reads TGTGCCTGGAAATCCGGGACAGGGGGGAGTAGATCACCCCTCCACTTT.

This clone has a handful of counts. V and J are TRBV27 and TRBJ2-6; the D gene is possibly TRBD2 (6 bases). The CDR3 contains 14 residues. Germline V gives CDR1 MNHEY, CDR2 SMNVEV (reference sequence). The CDR3 DNA is TGTGCTTGCAGGAGGGTTGCTGGGGCCAACGTCCTGACTTTC. Translated, it gives CACRRVAGANVLTF.

In this sample, this clone turned up once. The rearrangement joins TRBV5-6 to TRBJ1-1; 8 bases align to TRBD1. The germline V gene has CDR1 SGHDT and CDR2 YYEEEE. CDR3 length: 15 amino acids. V lost 4 bases to trimming and J lost 4 bases; unmatched junction nucleotides: 9. CDR3 region: CASSPNQGAGTEAFF. The CDR3 bases are TGTGCCAGCAGCCCGAACCAGGGGGCGGGCACTGAAGCTTTCTTT.

This clone was seen more than once but under ten times. V gene TRBV5-1 combines with J gene TRBJ1-1; 11 bases match TRBD1. V lost 3 bases and J lost 1; bases outside the gene matches: 2. The CDR3 length is 15 residues. Germline V gene data show CDR1 as SGHRS and CDR2 as YFSETQ. The CDR3 bases are TGCGCCAGCAGCTGGACAGGGGGCTCGAACACTGAAGCTTTCTTT. This translates into CASSWTGGSNTEAFF.

V and J are TRBV5-1 and TRBJ2-5, with 10 bases lining up with TRBD2. Losses at the gene ends were 4 bases for V and 2 bases for J; bases not matched to a gene: 5. This CDR3 has 15 residues. Per the germline V gene, CDR1 is SGHRS and CDR2 is YFSETQ. The CDR3 region has the DNA TGCGCCAGCAGCATTAGCGGGGGGATACAAGAGACCCAGTACTTC. Translating gives CASSISGGIQETQYF.

This chain connects TRBV4-3 to TRBJ2-5; 12 positions agree with TRBD2. V was pared by 4 bases and J by 4 bases, with 1 base of the junction left unmatched. Germline V gene sequence: CDR1 LGHNA, CDR2 YSLEER. This CDR3 has 14 residues. DNA for the CDR3: TGCGCCAGCAGCCCTAGCGGGAGGGGAGAGACCCAGTACTTC. Translated, it gives CASSPSGRGETQYF.

V and J are TRBV15 and TRBJ2-3; D is unresolved. This CDR3 is 14 amino acids long. Germline lookup yields CDR1 LNHNV and CDR2 YYDKDF (reference sequence). V lost 3 bases, J lost 1 base, and 8 bases lay in between. The CDR3 DNA follows: TGTGCCACCAGCAGGTCCACAGGCACAGATACGCAGTATTTT. It encodes CATSRSTGTDTQYF.

The gene calls are TRBV6-1 and TRBJ2-7; TRBD2 might be the D (5 bases). The germline gives CDR1 MNHNS, CDR2 SASEGT. Trimming cost V 5 bases and J 7 bases, with 15 bases left between them. The CDR3 sequence is 13 residues long. DNA of the CDR3: TGTGCCAGCAGTCTAGGACTTAGCAGGGAGCAGTACTTC. It is translated as CASSLGLSREQYF.